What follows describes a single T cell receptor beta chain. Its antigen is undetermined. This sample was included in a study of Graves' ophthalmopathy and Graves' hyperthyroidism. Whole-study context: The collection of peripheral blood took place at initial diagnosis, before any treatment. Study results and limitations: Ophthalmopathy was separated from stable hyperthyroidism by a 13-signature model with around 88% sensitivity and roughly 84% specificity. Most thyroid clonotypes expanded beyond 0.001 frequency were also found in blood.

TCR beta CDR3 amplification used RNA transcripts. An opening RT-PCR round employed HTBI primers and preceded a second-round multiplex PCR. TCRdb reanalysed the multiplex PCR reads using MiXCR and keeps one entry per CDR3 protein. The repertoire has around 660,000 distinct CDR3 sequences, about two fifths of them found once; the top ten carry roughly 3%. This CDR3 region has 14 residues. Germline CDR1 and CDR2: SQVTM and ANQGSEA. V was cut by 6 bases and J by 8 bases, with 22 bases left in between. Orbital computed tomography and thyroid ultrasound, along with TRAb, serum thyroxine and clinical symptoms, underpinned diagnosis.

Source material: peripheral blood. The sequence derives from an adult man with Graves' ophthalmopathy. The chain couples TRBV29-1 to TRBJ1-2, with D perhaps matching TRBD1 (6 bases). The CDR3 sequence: CSVPSRDISSGYTF. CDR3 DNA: TGCAGCGTCCCCTCGAGGGACATCTCTTCAGGCTACACCTTC. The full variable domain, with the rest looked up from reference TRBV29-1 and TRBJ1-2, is SAVISQKPSRDICQRGTSLTIQCQVDSQVTMMFWYRQQPGQSLTLIATANQGSEATYESGFVIDKFPISRPNLTFSTLTVSNMSPEDSSIYLCSVPSRDISSGYTFGSGTRLTVV.